These 10 T cell receptor beta chains came from one sample sequenced in a study of human T cells and chemical hapten exposure. In TCRdb, the RACE reads were re-called with MiXCR into one record per CDR3 protein. The profile shows about 140,000 distinct CDR3 sequences, about 12% of them singletons. Time point described: patch test 2, 6 weeks after DPC sensitization. Treatment of the sample: therapeutic diphenylcyclopropenone sensitization with weekly scalp DPC. The source was whole blood, collected in connection with sensitization to the hapten diphenylcyclopropenone (DPC). These TCRs come from a woman aged 45-60 years with alopecia areata. Some clones in this sample may be carry-over from other donors' samples.

The sample holds a few counts of this clonotype. The chain has TRBV4-2 and TRBJ2-1, with 8 bases identical to TRBD2. From germline, CDR1 is LGHNA and CDR2 YNFKEQ. This CDR3 comprises 16 residues. The J segment lost 4 bases and the V segment lost 0 bases, leaving 5 bases of the junction unmatched. The chain's CDR3 is CASSQEEASGYNEQFF. The CDR3 region has the DNA TGTGCCAGCAGCCAAGAAGAGGCTAGCGGGTACAATGAGCAGTTCTTC.

This clonotype was counted between two and nine times. The rearrangement links TRBV12-3 or TRBV12-4 to TRBJ2-3, with 7 positions matching TRBD2. Trimming cost V 2 bases and J 3 bases; bases outside gene matches: 2. The CDR3 length is 14 residues. The CDR3 nucleotides read TGTGCCAGCAGTTTACAGCGGGAAACAGATACGCAGTATTTT. Translation gives CASSLQRETDTQYF.

This clonotype was counted between two and nine times. The V gene is TRBV12-3 or TRBV12-4, the J gene TRBJ2-7, with D perhaps assigned TRBD1 or TRBD2 (6 bases each). Trimming removed 3 bases from V and 6 bases from J, with 15 bases in between. The CDR3 length is 14 residues. The CDR3 sequence is CASSLGARGAEQYF. The CDR3 DNA reads as TGTGCCAGCAGTTTGGGGGCTAGGGGGGCCGAGCAGTACTTC.

This clonotype was seen ten or more times. The chain carries TRBV5-1 and TRBJ2-1, with D possibly being TRBD1 or TRBD2 (5 bases each). V lost 4 bases and J 6 bases, leaving 14 bases between the germline ends. This CDR3 is 14 amino acids long. Per germline, CDR1 SGHRS and CDR2 YFSETQ. CDR3 amino acids: CASSQYGTSNEQFF. The CDR3 DNA sequence: TGCGCCAGCAGCCAATACGGGACCAGCAATGAGCAGTTCTTC.

This chain uses TRBV30 with TRBJ2-2; D assignment may be TRBD1 or TRBD2 (5 bases each). There are 12 residues in the CDR3. Germline V gene sequence: CDR1 GTSNPN, CDR2 SVGIG (reference sequence). Trimming pared 2 bases from V and 9 bases from J, leaving 10 bases between. This CDR3 reads CAWSLGTRELFF. CDR3 nucleotide sequence: TGTGCCTGGAGTCTTGGGACCCGGGAGCTGTTTTTT. The full variable domain, completed using reference TRBV30 and TRBJ2-2, is SQTIHQWPATLVQPVGSPLSLECTVEGTSNPNLYWYRQAAGRGLQLLFYSVGIGQISSEVPQNLSASRPQDRQFILSSKKLLLSDSGFYLCAWSLGTRELFFGEGSRLTVL.

The chain couples TRBV20-1 to TRBJ1-4; D is ambiguous. The CDR3 sequence is 13 residues long. Trimming shortened V by 1 base and J by 8 bases, and 11 bases separated the two germline ends. From germline, CDR1 is DFQATT and CDR2 SNEGSKA (reference sequence). Here the CDR3 reads CSARVPGREKLFF. The CDR3 DNA reads as TGCAGTGCTAGAGTCCCGGGTCGGGAAAAACTGTTTTTT.

Many counts were recorded for this clonotype. The CDR3 reads CASSLVVGLGNIQYF. The CDR3 DNA reads TGTGCCAGCAGCTTAGTGGTAGGGCTCGGGAACATTCAGTACTTC. The chain carries TRBV7-2 and TRBJ2-4; D is uncertain. The germline gives CDR1 SGHTA, CDR2 FQGNSA. V lost 1 base and J lost 7, with 14 bases in between. CDR3 size: 15 residues.

As to this clonotype: Just one base apart from a much larger clone, this may be a read error. The chain combines TRBV27 with TRBJ2-7; unclear D gene. Germline lookup yields CDR1 MNHEY and CDR2 SMNVEV (reference sequence). CDR3 length: 15 residues. In nucleotides, the CDR3 is TGTGCCAGCACTTCCTTAAGCGATCCCTCCAACGAGCAGTACTTC. It is translated as CASTSLSDPSNEQYF.

The chain couples TRBV7-3 to TRBJ2-1; D is undetermined. V lost 1 base and J 9 bases, leaving 19 bases between the germline ends. Per germline, CDR1 SGHTA and CDR2 FQGTGA. The CDR3 is made up of 16 amino acids. In DNA, the CDR3 is TGTGCCAGCAGCTTAAGGTCTGGCGCGACAAGAAGTGAGCAGTTCTTC. It is translated as CASSLRSGATRSEQFF. The complete variable domain, with remaining parts taken from reference TRBV7-3 and TRBJ2-1, reads GAGVSQTPSNKVTEKGKYVELRCDPISGHTALYWYRQSLGQGPEFLIYFQGTGAADDSGLPNDRFFAVRPEGSVSTLKIQRTERGDSAVYLCASSLRSGATRSEQFFGPGTRLTVL.

The chain uses TRBV29-1 and TRBJ2-1; TRBD1 aligns across 7 bases. The CDR3 length is 13 residues. J was trimmed by 6 bases and V by 1 base; bases with no gene match: 3. Germline V CDR1 and CDR2: SQVTM, ANQGSEA. CDR3 sequence (DNA): TGCAGCGTTGAAGGTTACAGGGGCAATGAGCAGTTCTTC. This gives the protein CSVEGYRGNEQFF.